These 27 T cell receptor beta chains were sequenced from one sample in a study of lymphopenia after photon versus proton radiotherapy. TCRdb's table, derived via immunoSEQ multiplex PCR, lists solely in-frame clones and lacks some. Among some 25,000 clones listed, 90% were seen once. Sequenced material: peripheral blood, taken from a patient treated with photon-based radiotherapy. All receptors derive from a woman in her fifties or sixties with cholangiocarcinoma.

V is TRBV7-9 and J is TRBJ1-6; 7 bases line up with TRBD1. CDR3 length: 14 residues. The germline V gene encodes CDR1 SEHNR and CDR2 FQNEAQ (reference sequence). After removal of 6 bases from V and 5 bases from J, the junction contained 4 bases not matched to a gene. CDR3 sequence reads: CASRYGTDNSPLHF. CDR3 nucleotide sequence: TGTGCCAGCAGGTACGGGACAGATAATTCACCCCTCCACTTT.

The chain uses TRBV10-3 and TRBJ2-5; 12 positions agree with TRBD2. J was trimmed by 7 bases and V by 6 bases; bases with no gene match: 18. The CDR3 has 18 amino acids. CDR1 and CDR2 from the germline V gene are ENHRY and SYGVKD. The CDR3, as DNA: TGTGCCATCAGCTTCGAGCTAGCGGGGGGGCCCTACGCGGGGACCCAGTACTTC. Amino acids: CAISFELAGGPYAGTQYF.

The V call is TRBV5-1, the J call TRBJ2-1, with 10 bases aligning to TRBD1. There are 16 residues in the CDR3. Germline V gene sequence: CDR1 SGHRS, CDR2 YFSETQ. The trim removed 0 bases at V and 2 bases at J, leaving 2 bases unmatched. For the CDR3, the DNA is TGCGCCAGCAGCTTGGGGGACAGGGGCCCCTACAATGAGCAGTTCTTC. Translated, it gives CASSLGDRGPYNEQFF.

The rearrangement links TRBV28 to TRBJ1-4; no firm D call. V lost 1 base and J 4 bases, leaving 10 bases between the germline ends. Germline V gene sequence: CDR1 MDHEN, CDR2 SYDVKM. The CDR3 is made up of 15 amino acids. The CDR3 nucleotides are TGTGCCAGCAGTTTATCCACGGGGTTTAATGAAAAACTGTTTTTT. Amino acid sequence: CASSLSTGFNEKLFF.

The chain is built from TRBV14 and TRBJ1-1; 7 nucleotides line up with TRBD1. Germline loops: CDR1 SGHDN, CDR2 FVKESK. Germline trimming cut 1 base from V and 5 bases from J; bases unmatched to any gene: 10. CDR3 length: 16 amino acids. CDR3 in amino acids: CASSQVSPTGRTEAFF. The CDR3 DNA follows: TGTGCCAGCAGCCAAGTCTCCCCGACAGGGAGGACTGAAGCTTTCTTT.

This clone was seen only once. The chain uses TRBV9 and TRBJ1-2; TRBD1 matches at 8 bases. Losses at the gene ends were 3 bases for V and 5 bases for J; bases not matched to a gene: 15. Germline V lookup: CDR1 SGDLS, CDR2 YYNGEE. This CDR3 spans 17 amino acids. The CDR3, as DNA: TGTGCCAGCAGCGGAAGCTTAGGACAGGGCCAATTGTATGGCTACACCTTC. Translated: CASSGSLGQGQLYGYTF.

CDR3 DNA: TGCGCCAGCAGCTCTTACCCGAAAGGGGAAAGATACGAGCAGTACTTC. Encoded protein: CASSSYPKGERYEQYF. The chain carries TRBV4-1 and TRBJ2-7; a possible D gene is TRBD1 (5 bases). This CDR3 spans 16 amino acids. CDR1 MGHRA and CDR2 YSYEKL come from the germline V gene. The V gene lost 5 bases and the J gene lost 4 bases, with 21 bases spanning the gap.

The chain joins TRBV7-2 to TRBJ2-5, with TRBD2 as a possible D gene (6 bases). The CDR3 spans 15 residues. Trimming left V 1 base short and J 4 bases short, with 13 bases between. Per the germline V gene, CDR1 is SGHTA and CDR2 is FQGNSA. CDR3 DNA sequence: TGTGCCAGCAGCTTAGGGGCGGAGGAGGGAGAGACCCAGTACTTC. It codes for CASSLGAEEGETQYF.

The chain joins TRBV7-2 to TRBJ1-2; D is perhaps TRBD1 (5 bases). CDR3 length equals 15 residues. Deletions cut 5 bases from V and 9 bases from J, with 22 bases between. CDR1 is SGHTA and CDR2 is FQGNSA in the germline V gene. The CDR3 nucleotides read TGTGCCAGCAGCCCGCAATATAGCCAGGGATCGAGCTACACCTTC. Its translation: CASSPQYSQGSSYTF.

The CDR3 DNA reads as TGTGCCAGCAGCAGCTACCGGGGCTACACCTTC. Its protein is CASSSYRGYTF. This chain joins TRBV7-2 and TRBJ1-2; no clear D gene. This CDR3 spans 11 amino acids. V gave up 5 bases and J gave up 8 bases, with 9 bases separating them. Germline CDR1 reads SGHTA; CDR2 reads FQGNSA. The full variable domain, with the rest looked up from reference TRBV7-2 and TRBJ1-2, is GAGVSQSPSNKVTEKGKDVELRCDPISGHTALYWYRQSLGQGLEFLIYFQGNSAPDKSGLPSDRFSAERTGGSVSTLTIQRTQQEDSAVYLCASSSYRGYTFGSGTRLTVV.

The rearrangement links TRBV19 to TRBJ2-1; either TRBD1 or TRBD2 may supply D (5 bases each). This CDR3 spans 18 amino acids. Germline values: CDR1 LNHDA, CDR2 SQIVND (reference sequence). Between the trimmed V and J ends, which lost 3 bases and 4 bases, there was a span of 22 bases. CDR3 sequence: CASSILPLAARGYNEQFF. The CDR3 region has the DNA TGTGCCAGTAGTATCCTTCCCCTGGCCGCGAGGGGATACAATGAGCAGTTCTTC.

The CDR3 bases are TGTGCCAGCAGCTTTGGGGCAGGGATCTACGAGCAGTACTTC. Its translation is CASSFGAGIYEQYF. The chain has TRBV7-8 and TRBJ2-5, with D maybe TRBD1 (5 bases). Gene TRBJ2-7 matches the end of the DNA better, so the J call may be wrong. CDR3 length equals 14 residues. CDR1 SGHVS and CDR2 FQNEAQ come from the germline V gene.

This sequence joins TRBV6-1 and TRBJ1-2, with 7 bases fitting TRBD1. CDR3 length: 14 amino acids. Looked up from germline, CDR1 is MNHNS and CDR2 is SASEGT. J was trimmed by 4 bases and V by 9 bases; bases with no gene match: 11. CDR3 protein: CASTREDRSYGYTF. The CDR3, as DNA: TGTGCCAGTACTCGAGAGGACAGGAGCTATGGCTACACCTTC.

CDR3 protein: CASRPSDRPGEQYF. The CDR3 DNA reads as TGTGCCAGCAGACCGTCGGACAGACCGGGCGAGCAGTACTTC. The chain has TRBV28 and TRBJ2-7; D may be TRBD1 (6 bases). Between the trimmed V and J ends, which lost 6 bases and 6 bases, there was a span of 18 bases. CDR1 is MDHEN, CDR2 SYDVKM, per germline. The CDR3 is 14 amino acids. Full variable domain (rest looked up from reference TRBV28 and TRBJ2-7): DVKVTQSSRYLVKRTGEKVFLECVQDMDHENMFWYRQDPGLGLRLIYFSYDVKMKEKGDIPEGYSVSREKKERFSLILESASTNQTSMYLCASRPSDRPGEQYFGPGTRLTVT.

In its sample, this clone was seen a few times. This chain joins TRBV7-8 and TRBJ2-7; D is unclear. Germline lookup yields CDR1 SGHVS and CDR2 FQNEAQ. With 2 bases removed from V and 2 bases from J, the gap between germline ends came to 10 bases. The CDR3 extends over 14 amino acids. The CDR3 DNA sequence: TGTGCCAGCAGCTTACTAGGCAGCCCCTACGAGCAGTACTTC. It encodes CASSLLGSPYEQYF.

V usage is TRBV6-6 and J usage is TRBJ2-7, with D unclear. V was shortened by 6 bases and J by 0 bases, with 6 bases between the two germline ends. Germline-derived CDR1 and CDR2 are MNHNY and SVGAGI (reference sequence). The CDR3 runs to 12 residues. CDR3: CASREASYEQYF. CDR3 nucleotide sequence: TGTGCCAGCAGAGAGGCCTCCTACGAGCAGTACTTC.

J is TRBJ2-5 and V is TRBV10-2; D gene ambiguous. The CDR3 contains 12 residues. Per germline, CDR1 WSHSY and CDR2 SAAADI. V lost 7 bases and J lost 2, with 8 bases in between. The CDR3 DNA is TGCGCCAGCATAGACGGACAAGAGACCCAGTACTTC. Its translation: CASIDGQETQYF.

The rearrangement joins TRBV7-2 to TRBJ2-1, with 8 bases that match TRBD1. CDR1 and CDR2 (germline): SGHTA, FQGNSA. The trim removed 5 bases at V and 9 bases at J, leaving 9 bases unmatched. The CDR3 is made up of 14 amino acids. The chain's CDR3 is CASSPGQGGSEQFF. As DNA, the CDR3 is TGTGCCAGCAGCCCTGGACAGGGAGGTAGTGAGCAGTTCTTC.

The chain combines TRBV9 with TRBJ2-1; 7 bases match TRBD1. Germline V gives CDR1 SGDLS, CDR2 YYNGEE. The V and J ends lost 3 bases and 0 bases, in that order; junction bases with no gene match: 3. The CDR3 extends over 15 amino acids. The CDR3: CASSADRVSYNEQFF. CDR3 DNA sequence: TGTGCCAGCAGCGCCGACAGGGTCTCCTACAATGAGCAGTTCTTC.

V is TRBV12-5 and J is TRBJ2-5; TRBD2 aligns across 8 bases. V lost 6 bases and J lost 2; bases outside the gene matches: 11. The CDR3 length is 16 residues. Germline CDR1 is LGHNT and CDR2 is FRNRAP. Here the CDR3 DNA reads TGTGCTAGTGGCGCCCCCAGCGGGGGTATACAAGAGACCCAGTACTTC. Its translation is CASGAPSGGIQETQYF. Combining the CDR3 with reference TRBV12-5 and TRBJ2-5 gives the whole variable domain DARVTQTPRHKVTEMGQEVTMRCQPILGHNTVFWYRQTMMQGLELLAYFRNRAPLDDSGMPKDRFSAEMPDATLATLKIQPSEPRDSAVYFCASGAPSGGIQETQYFGPGTRLLVL.

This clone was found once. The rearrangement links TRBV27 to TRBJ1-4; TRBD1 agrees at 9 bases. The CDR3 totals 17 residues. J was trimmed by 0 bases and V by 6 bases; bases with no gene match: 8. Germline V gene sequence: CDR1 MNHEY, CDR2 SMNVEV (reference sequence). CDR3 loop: CASRTGTGLSTNEKLFF. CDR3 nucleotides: TGTGCCAGCAGGACCGGGACAGGGCTCTCAACTAATGAAAAACTGTTTTTT.

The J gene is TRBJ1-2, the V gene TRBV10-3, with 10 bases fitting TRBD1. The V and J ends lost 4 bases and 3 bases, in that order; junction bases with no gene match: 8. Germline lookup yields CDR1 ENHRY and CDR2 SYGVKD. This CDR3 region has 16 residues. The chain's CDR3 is CAISGYTGTGDYGYTF. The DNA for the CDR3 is TGTGCCATCAGTGGATATACCGGGACAGGGGACTATGGCTACACCTTC.

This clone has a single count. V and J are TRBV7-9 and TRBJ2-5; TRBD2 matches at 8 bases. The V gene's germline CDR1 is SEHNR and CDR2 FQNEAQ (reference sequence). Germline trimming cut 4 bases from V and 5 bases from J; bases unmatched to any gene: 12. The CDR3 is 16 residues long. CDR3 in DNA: TGTGCCAGCAGCTCAGTCCAGGGACTAGTAGGGGAGACCCAGTACTTC. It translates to CASSSVQGLVGETQYF.

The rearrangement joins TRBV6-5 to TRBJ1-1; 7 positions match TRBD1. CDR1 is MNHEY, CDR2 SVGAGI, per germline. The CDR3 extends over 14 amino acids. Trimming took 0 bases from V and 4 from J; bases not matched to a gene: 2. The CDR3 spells CASSYSPGGTEAFF. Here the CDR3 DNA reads TGTGCCAGCAGTTACTCGCCAGGGGGCACTGAAGCTTTCTTT.

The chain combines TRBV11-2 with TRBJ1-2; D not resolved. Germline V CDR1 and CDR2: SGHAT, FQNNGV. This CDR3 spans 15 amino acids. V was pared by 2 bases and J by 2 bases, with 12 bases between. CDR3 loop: CASSLWEGWNYGYTF. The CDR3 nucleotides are TGTGCCAGCAGCTTATGGGAGGGTTGGAACTATGGCTACACCTTC.

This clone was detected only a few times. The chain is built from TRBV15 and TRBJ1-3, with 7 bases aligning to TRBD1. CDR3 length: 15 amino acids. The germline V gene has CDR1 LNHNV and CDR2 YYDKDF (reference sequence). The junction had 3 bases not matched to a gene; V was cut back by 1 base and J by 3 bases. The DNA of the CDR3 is TGTGCCACCAGCAGAGCCCCAGGGGGTGGAAACACCATATATTTT. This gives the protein CATSRAPGGGNTIYF.

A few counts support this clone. CDR3 sequence: CASSQELAGGRETQYF. The CDR3 nucleotides read TGCGCCAGCAGCCAAGAACTAGCGGGGGGGCGGGAGACCCAGTACTTC. The chain couples TRBV4-3 to TRBJ2-5; 13 bases line up with TRBD2. The CDR3 totals 16 residues. Germline lookup yields CDR1 LGHNA and CDR2 YSLEER. V lost 0 bases to trimming and J lost 5 bases; unmatched junction nucleotides: 3.